Presented here are 11 T cell receptor beta chains from one specimen sequenced in a study of blood T cell repertoires in COVID-19. The assay was immunoSEQ multiplex PCR, and TCRdb's table has in-frame clones only and misses some. The sample includes some 200,000 clones, around four fifths of them seen just once. What was sequenced was peripheral blood. The source is a man aged 60 to 75 with COVID-19, enrolled during active disease.

This sequence joins TRBV19 and TRBJ1-2; D not resolved. The germline CDR1 and CDR2 sequences are LNHDA and SQIVND (reference sequence). The V gene lost 5 bases and the J gene lost 5 bases, with 9 bases spanning the gap. CDR3 length: 12 residues. CDR3 sequence (DNA): TGTGCCAGTAGTCCTCGGAGTTATGGCTACACCTTC. Encoded protein: CASSPRSYGYTF.

This clone was counted a few times. This rearrangement joins TRBV10-3 to TRBJ1-2; 9 positions match TRBD1. Per the germline V gene, CDR1 is ENHRY and CDR2 is SYGVKD. The CDR3 has 13 residues. Trimming at V came to 10 bases and at J to 4 bases, leaving 7 bases not matched to a gene. CDR3 loop: CASIPGQGYGYTF. CDR3 sequence (DNA): TGTGCCAGTATTCCGGGACAGGGCTATGGCTACACCTTC.

The chain is built from TRBV5-6 and TRBJ2-7; 9 bases map to TRBD1. Germline lookup yields CDR1 SGHDT and CDR2 YYEEEE. With V trimmed by 3 bases and J by 0 bases, 4 bases remained unmatched. This CDR3 contains 15 residues. The CDR3 here is CASSWGQGPSYEQYF. CDR3 bases: TGTGCCAGCAGCTGGGGACAGGGCCCCTCCTACGAGCAGTACTTC.

This clone was seen a single time. This chain joins TRBV13 and TRBJ1-1, with TRBD1 identical over 9 bases. V lost 5 bases and J lost 7; bases outside the gene matches: 8. This CDR3 is built from 14 residues. The germline V gene has CDR1 PRHDT and CDR2 FYEKMQ (reference sequence). The chain's CDR3 is CASSQDRGWGEAFF. In DNA, the CDR3 is TGTGCCAGCAGCCAGGACAGGGGCTGGGGTGAAGCTTTCTTT.

The J gene is TRBJ1-2, the V gene TRBV18; a weak D match, TRBD1 (5 bases). V was clipped by 6 bases and J by 8 bases, with 22 bases between them. The CDR3 has 15 amino acids. Germline assignment: CDR1 KGHSH and CDR2 LQKENI. The DNA for the CDR3 is TGTGCCAGCTCCCTCCCGCAGGGTGCGAATGCGGGCTACACCTTC. It encodes CASSLPQGANAGYTF.

This clone appeared a single time. This chain connects TRBV7-2 to TRBJ1-1; D remains unclear. Germline CDR1 SGHTA, CDR2 FQGNSA. This CDR3 has 12 residues. The germline V and J ends were trimmed by 8 bases and 5 bases, with 12 bases remaining between them. CDR3 coding DNA: TGTGCCAGCGCCACGGGGTGGACTGAAGCTTTCTTT. Translation gives CASATGWTEAFF.

Only a few counts were recorded for this clone. The chain combines TRBV5-4 with TRBJ1-6, with 8 nucleotides matching TRBD1. The germline CDR1 and CDR2 sequences are SGHNT and YYREEE (reference sequence). This CDR3 contains 15 residues. V shed 0 bases, J shed 7 bases, and the junction held 3 bases outside the gene matches. CDR3 in amino acids: CASSLDGTGNSPLHF. The CDR3 DNA is TGTGCCAGCAGCTTGGACGGGACAGGCAATTCACCCCTCCACTTT.

This clone was picked up a small number of times. The chain recombines TRBV30 with TRBJ1-2, with a weak D call TRBD1 (5 bases). V was shortened by 8 bases and J by 2 bases, with 12 bases between the two germline ends. Germline V gene data show CDR1 as GTSNPN and CDR2 as SVGIG (reference sequence). The CDR3 length is 12 residues. This CDR3 is CARGTGNYGYTF. For the CDR3, the DNA is TGTGCCCGCGGGACGGGGAACTATGGCTACACCTTC.

The V call is TRBV7-2, the J call TRBJ1-1; the match to TRBD1 covers 8 bases. Trimming removed 5 bases from V and 4 bases from J; junction bases left unmatched: 9. CDR1 and CDR2 from the germline V gene are SGHTA and FQGNSA. This CDR3 spans 15 amino acids. The CDR3: CASSVQATGATEAFF. The DNA for the CDR3 is TGTGCCAGCAGCGTGCAGGCGACAGGGGCCACTGAAGCTTTCTTT.

The V call is TRBV4-3, the J call TRBJ1-1, with 12 positions matching TRBD1. The CDR3 consists of 15 residues. Trimming at V came to 3 bases and at J to 5 bases, leaving 4 bases not matched to a gene. Germline CDR1 and CDR2: LGHNA and YSLEER. The DNA for the CDR3 is TGCGCCAGCAGCCAGGGACAGGGGGCCGGAACTGAAGCTTTCTTT. Protein product: CASSQGQGAGTEAFF.

This rearrangement joins TRBV20-1 to TRBJ1-2; a possible D gene is TRBD1 (6 bases). From germline, CDR1 is DFQATT and CDR2 SNEGSKA (reference sequence). The CDR3 is 11 amino acids. V shed 6 bases and J shed 3 bases, with 8 bases lying between them. The CDR3 sequence is CSARTDYGYTF. CDR3 in DNA: TGCAGTGCCCGGACAGACTATGGCTACACCTTC.